This entry is about one TCR beta chain. The table lists this clone with a few counts. Its antigen is not yet known. Base-call qualities are not available, and no considerably larger clone is one nucleotide away. The data were obtained in a study of blood T cell repertoires in COVID-19 (dated by TCRdb to the early 2020s). About the study as a whole: Collaborator samples came from the United States, Italy and Spain and covered acute and convalescent phases of COVID-19. The material from the prospective study consisted of cDNA or gDNA derived from T cells, B-cell-depleted T cells, or PBMCs. The dataset comprised deeply sampled blood TCRbeta repertoires from subjects exposed to, actively infected with, or recovered from COVID-19. A freely available public database, intended as a resource for researchers studying the immune response to SARS-CoV-2, is where the repertoires were released. Samples were obtained from the ongoing ImmuneRACE study (first 160 participants) and from about 1,300 subjects provided by 6 global collaborators. The sample metadata nearly always contained a de-identified subject ID, COVID-19 status, age in years and sex. Where HLA class I and class II types were available, the types were taken from metadata supplied by the sample provider, not from assay-based typing.

At one collaborating source in Seattle, patients were enrolled during active infection and were followed longitudinally through the course of disease. Collaborating institutions collected whole blood in K2EDTA tubes following their own protocols. For TCRbeta analysis, collaborator samples were shipped as frozen whole blood, as isolated PBMCs, or as DNA extracted from either sample type. Summary of the overall study and its limitations: The quantity of clinical and demographic metadata differed by source and by participant and was supplied without curation.

Here V drops 8 bases and J drops 0 bases, and the junction holds 4 bases not matched to any gene. CDR1 and CDR2, per the germline V gene (reference sequence), are GTSNPN and SVGIG. The CDR3 holds 13 amino acids from the cysteine to the phenylalanine. The retained sequence is limited to the CDR3, 39 bases, with the frame set at the first base. TCRbeta CDR3 regions were amplified from genomic DNA by means of the immunoSEQ Assay, a bias-controlled multiplex PCR. In the source study's methods: The number of nucleated cells in each sample was estimated by amplification of reference gene primers within the assay. To quantify the absolute abundance of each unique TCRbeta CDR3 rearrangement, sequence reads were collapsed and filtered. For each sample, productive Simpson clonality was calculated as the square root of Simpson's diversity index across productive rearrangements. TCRdb obtained this table from immuneACCESS and retained in-frame rearrangements with V and J assigned. These tables miss some clones; where compared with another copy, unresolved V genes account for less than half of the shortfall, and the remainder is unexplained. That table gives V, J and clone size, and the DNA gave D and trimming. This sample is represented by about 160,000 clones; 80% to 90% of them were singletons. The ten largest clones represent more than 5% of the sample.

The clonotype originates from a woman aged 50 to 60 with COVID-19, enrolled during active disease. The specimen sequenced was peripheral blood. The chain uses TRBV30 and TRBJ1-3; TRBD1 fits 7 bases in the junction. The CDR3 region: CAAHRGSGNTIYF. The nucleotide sequence is given as TGTGCCGCCCACAGGGGCTCTGGAAACACCATATATTTT.